The 28 T cell receptor beta chains in this list originate from one sample, sequenced in a study of cytomegalovirus exposure and HLA in healthy donors. A multiplex PCR was run with 60 Vbeta primers and 13 Jbeta primers. TCRdb keeps only in-frame clones here, not all; method: immunoSEQ multiplex PCR. The table includes approximately 160,000 clones, 80% detected once. The specimen sequenced was PBMCs. The source of these receptors is a man younger than 30 in good health and CMV-seropositive.

J is TRBJ2-3 and V is TRBV11-2, with no clear D. The germline V gene encodes CDR1 SGHAT and CDR2 FQNNGV. Deletions cut 4 bases from V and 11 bases from J, with 10 bases between. CDR3 length: 11 amino acids. CDR3 coding DNA: TGTGCCAGCAGCTCGTACTCTTTGCAGTATTTT. Its protein is CASSSYSLQYF.

The gene calls are TRBV5-5 and TRBJ1-3; the D is unclear. The CDR3 sequence is 13 residues long. Germline V gene sequence: CDR1 SGHKS, CDR2 YYEKEE (reference sequence). Trimming cost V 1 base and J 4 bases, with 6 bases left between them. The chain's CDR3 is CASSLPSGNTIYF. The CDR3 DNA follows: TGTGCCAGCAGCTTGCCCTCGGGAAACACCATATATTTT. Combining the CDR3 with reference TRBV5-5 and TRBJ1-3 gives the whole variable domain DAGVTQSPTHLIKTRGQQVTLRCSPISGHKSVSWYQQVLGQGPQFIFQYYEKEERGRGNFPDRFSARQFPNYSSELNVNALLLGDSALYLCASSLPSGNTIYFGEGSWLTVV.

This clone was seen just once. The chain employs TRBV11-2 and TRBJ1-5, with 7 bases fitting TRBD1. After removal of 1 base from V and 5 bases from J, the junction contained 2 bases not matched to a gene. The CDR3 is made up of 14 amino acids. Germline V CDR1 and CDR2: SGHAT, FQNNGV. The CDR3 DNA is TGTGCCAGCAGCTTAGGGGACAGCGATCAGCCCCAGCATTTT. The encoded protein is CASSLGDSDQPQHF.

The genes are TRBV5-1 and TRBJ1-3, with D possibly TRBD1 on 6 matching bases. The CDR3 runs 15 residues. Trimming took off 0 bases at V and 2 bases at J, with 9 bases between the two ends. The germline V gene encodes CDR1 SGHRS and CDR2 YFSETQ. DNA for the CDR3: TGCGCCAGCAGCTTGGGTTGGACAGCTGGAAACACCATATATTTT. This codes for CASSLGWTAGNTIYF.

The chain employs TRBV28 and TRBJ1-3, with a weak D call TRBD1 (6 bases). Deletions cut 1 base from V and 9 bases from J, with 13 bases between. This CDR3 spans 14 amino acids. Per germline, CDR1 MDHEN and CDR2 SYDVKM. The DNA of the CDR3 is TGTGCCAGCAGTTTATACGGGGGGCGAAGCACCATATATTTT. Translating gives CASSLYGGRSTIYF.

This clone occurred once. This chain joins TRBV4-1 and TRBJ1-5; D possibly corresponds to TRBD1 (6 bases). V gave up 4 bases and J gave up 0 bases, with 19 bases separating them. The CDR3 spans 18 residues. From germline, CDR1 is MGHRA and CDR2 YSYEKL. CDR3 in DNA: TGCGCCAGCAGCCGCAACAGGGATTTCGCAGCTAGCAATCAGCCCCAGCATTTT. Protein: CASSRNRDFAASNQPQHF.

The V call is TRBV10-3, the J call TRBJ2-3; D possibly corresponds to TRBD2 (5 bases). There are 14 residues in the CDR3. Germline lookup yields CDR1 ENHRY and CDR2 SYGVKD. In nucleotides, the CDR3 is TGTGCTCACAAAACTAGTGTAAATGAAGATACGCAGTATTTT. Its translation: CAHKTSVNEDTQYF.

This clone was detected only once. The chain is built from TRBV30 and TRBJ1-1, with 10 bases that match TRBD1. The ends lost 5 bases at V and 0 bases at J; junction bases unmatched: 0. Germline V gene sequence: CDR1 GTSNPN, CDR2 SVGIG (reference sequence). The CDR3 contains 13 residues. CDR3 nucleotide sequence: TGTGCCTGGGGGACAGGGGTGAACACTGAAGCTTTCTTT. Protein sequence: CAWGTGVNTEAFF.

The genes are TRBV27 and TRBJ2-5, with D possibly TRBD2 on 6 matching bases. Germline-derived CDR1 and CDR2 are MNHEY and SMNVEV (reference sequence). The CDR3 has 15 residues. The V end was cut by 3 bases, the J end by 3 bases, with 14 bases between. CDR3 DNA: TGTGCCAGCAGTTTCTACCCACGGAGGGAAGAGACCCAGTACTTC. Translation: CASSFYPRREETQYF.

The chain links TRBV7-3 to TRBJ2-1; a weak D match, TRBD2 (7 bases). Trimming shortened V by 5 bases and J by 0 bases, and 11 bases separated the two germline ends. The CDR3 loop spans 15 amino acids. CDR1 is SGHTA and CDR2 is FQGTGA in the germline V gene. The CDR3 nucleotides are TGTGCCAGCAGCCTGGGGGGGCTCTCCTACAATGAGCAGTTCTTC. Its protein product is CASSLGGLSYNEQFF.

This clone came up a few times. The chain uses TRBV4-2 and TRBJ2-3; D perhaps matches TRBD2 (6 bases). Germline values: CDR1 LGHNA, CDR2 YNFKEQ. The length of the CDR3 is 17 residues. V was shortened by 0 bases and J by 2 bases, with 15 bases between the two germline ends. The CDR3: CASSQDASGGFTDTQYF. The CDR3 coding sequence is TGTGCCAGCAGCCAAGATGCTAGTGGGGGGTTCACAGATACGCAGTATTTT.

J is TRBJ2-1 and V is TRBV2; tentative D call: TRBD2 (7 bases). V dropped 4 bases and J dropped 6 bases, with 28 bases sitting between them. CDR3 length: 19 residues. CDR1 and CDR2 (germline): SNHLY, FYNNEI. The DNA of the CDR3 is TGTGCCAGCAGTGCCGGACTAGTGGGGGGCCTAACCCCCGGCAATGAGCAGTTCTTC. The encoded protein is CASSAGLVGGLTPGNEQFF.

The J gene is TRBJ1-2, the V gene TRBV30, with 7 bases aligning to TRBD1. The CDR3 is 11 amino acids. Looked up from germline, CDR1 is GTSNPN and CDR2 is SVGIG (reference sequence). J lost 6 bases, V lost 5 bases, and 3 bases had no gene match. CDR3: CAWSTGDGYTF. As DNA, the CDR3 is TGTGCCTGGTCTACAGGGGATGGCTACACCTTC.

The rearrangement joins TRBV30 to TRBJ1-2; D is unclear. Germline V lookup: CDR1 GTSNPN, CDR2 SVGIG (reference sequence). V gave up 0 bases and J gave up 8 bases, with 16 bases separating them. This CDR3 contains 14 residues. CDR3 coding DNA: TGTGCCTGGAGTGTACGGGTCCTGGGGAGCGGCTACACCTTC. It is translated as CAWSVRVLGSGYTF.

J is TRBJ1-2 and V is TRBV19; 7 nucleotides agree with TRBD1. The trim removed 3 bases at V and 7 bases at J, leaving 8 bases unmatched. CDR3 length equals 14 residues. The germline CDR1 and CDR2 sequences are LNHDA and SQIVND (reference sequence). CDR3 nucleotide sequence: TGTGCCAGTAGTATTGGGGACAGAACTTTTGGCTACACCTTC. Translated, it gives CASSIGDRTFGYTF.

V gene TRBV7-9 combines with J gene TRBJ2-7; D is perhaps TRBD1 (6 bases). CDR1 is SEHNR, CDR2 FQNEAQ, per germline (reference sequence). The CDR3 extends over 13 amino acids. Trimming stripped 4 bases from V and 2 bases from J, with 9 bases between. The CDR3 DNA reads TGTGCCAGCAGCTCCCGGGACACCTACGAGCAGTACTTC. This codes for CASSSRDTYEQYF.

This rearrangement joins TRBV2 to TRBJ1-3; no definite D call. The germline V gene has CDR1 SNHLY and CDR2 FYNNEI. Deletions cut 4 bases from V and 4 bases from J, with 11 bases between. The CDR3 runs to 14 residues. As DNA, the CDR3 is TGTGCCAGCAGTGGGCGAGGGAGCGGAAACACCATATATTTT. Amino acid sequence: CASSGRGSGNTIYF.

This clone has more than one count but fewer than ten. The chain recombines TRBV4-1 with TRBJ2-7; TRBD2 matches 7 bases. There are 15 residues in the CDR3. Per the germline V gene, CDR1 is MGHRA and CDR2 is YSYEKL. The V segment lost 2 bases and the J segment 2 bases; nucleotides outside the gene matches: 6. CDR3: CASSQPGLVPYEQYF. In DNA, the CDR3 is TGCGCCAGCAGCCAACCCGGACTAGTGCCCTACGAGCAGTACTTC.

The chain recombines TRBV27 with TRBJ2-1; no reliable D call. Germline V gives CDR1 MNHEY, CDR2 SMNVEV (reference sequence). The CDR3 is 12 residues long. V was clipped by 2 bases and J by 10 bases, with 9 bases between them. The CDR3 DNA is TGTGCCAGCAGTTTAGGTACGGTAGAGCAGTTCTTC. Amino acids: CASSLGTVEQFF.

The chain carries TRBV6-5 and TRBJ1-4; D remains ambiguous. CDR1 and CDR2 from the germline V gene are MNHEY and SVGAGI. The CDR3 is made up of 16 amino acids. Trimming cost V 2 bases and J 6 bases, with 16 bases left between them. CDR3 DNA: TGTGCCAGCAGTTACGGAGGCGGTGCGGAGCATGAAAAACTGTTTTTT. Translation gives CASSYGGGAEHEKLFF.

For the CDR3, the DNA is TGTGCCAGCAGCTTGGAGCCGGGTATCAATGAGCAGTTCTTC. This codes for CASSLEPGINEQFF. V and J are TRBV5-8 and TRBJ2-1; D is unclear. The V gene lost 0 bases and the J gene lost 6 bases, with 10 bases spanning the gap. CDR1 and CDR2 from the germline V gene are SGHTS and YDEGEE. The CDR3 length is 14 residues. The full variable domain, with the rest looked up from reference TRBV5-8 and TRBJ2-1, is EAGVTQSPTHLIKTRGQQATLRCSPISGHTSVYWYQQALGLGLQFLLWYDEGEERNRGNFPPRFSGRQFPNYSSELNVNALELEDSALYLCASSLEPGINEQFFGPGTRLTVL.

This chain joins TRBV29-1 and TRBJ1-5; 7 nucleotides agree with TRBD1. Germline V gene sequence: CDR1 SQVTM, CDR2 ANQGSEA. The CDR3 runs 12 residues. Germline trimming cut 6 bases from V and 12 bases from J; bases unmatched to any gene: 11. DNA of the CDR3: TGCAGCGTCGCAGGGGGTGATACGGTCCAGCATTTT. It specifies CSVAGGDTVQHF.

The gene calls are TRBV13 and TRBJ2-7; D gene ambiguous. The CDR3 spans 13 residues. The V end was cut by 0 bases, the J end by 4 bases, with 7 bases between. CDR1 and CDR2 (germline): PRHDT, FYEKMQ (reference sequence). CDR3 in amino acids: CASSLGVYYEQYF. The CDR3 DNA reads TGTGCCAGCAGCTTAGGCGTCTATTACGAGCAGTACTTC.

V gene TRBV12-2 combines with J gene TRBJ2-1; TRBD2 is the table's D call, not checked against the DNA. TRBV12-2 is labeled a pseudogene. The CDR3 is 16 residues long. The CDR3 coding sequence is TGTGCAAGTCGCTTAGCCCTCTGCGGGGACTACAATGAGCAGTTCTTC. Translating gives CASRLALCGDYNEQFF.

The genes are TRBV6-4 and TRBJ1-4; 9 bases align to TRBD1. CDR1 and CDR2 from the germline V gene are MRHNA and SNTAGT. The CDR3 totals 16 residues. The ends lost 3 bases at V and 7 bases at J; junction bases unmatched: 9. CDR3 nucleotides: TGTGCCAGCAGTGAAATGCCGGGACAGGGTATTGAAAAACTGTTTTTT. Translated, it gives CASSEMPGQGIEKLFF.

Only a few counts were recorded for this clone. This chain uses TRBV9 with TRBJ1-1; TRBD1 matches 9 bases. Trimming removed 1 base from V and 5 bases from J; junction bases left unmatched: 6. Germline CDR1 reads SGDLS; CDR2 reads YYNGEE. This CDR3 comprises 15 residues. CDR3 loop: CASSVTDRGNTEAFF. The CDR3 coding sequence is TGTGCCAGCAGCGTAACGGACAGGGGCAATACTGAAGCTTTCTTT. Filled out from reference TRBV9 and TRBJ1-1, the complete variable domain reads DSGVTQTPKHLITATGQRVTLRCSPRSGDLSVYWYQQSLDQGLQFLIQYYNGEERAKGNILERFSAQQFPDLHSELNLSSLELGDSALYFCASSVTDRGNTEAFFGQGTRLTVV.

This chain joins TRBV28 and TRBJ2-3, with D uncertain. The CDR3 runs 17 residues. V was pared by 3 bases and J by 2 bases, with 18 bases between. CDR1 and CDR2 (germline): MDHEN, SYDVKM. The CDR3 here is CASSFGRGRPNTDTQYF. CDR3 nucleotides: TGTGCCAGCAGTTTTGGTCGAGGCCGACCCAACACAGATACGCAGTATTTT.

The chain joins TRBV14 to TRBJ2-3; 8 nucleotides line up with TRBD2. The V segment lost 1 base and the J segment 4 bases; nucleotides outside the gene matches: 7. Germline CDR1 reads SGHDN; CDR2 reads FVKESK. This CDR3 is 16 amino acids long. This chain's CDR3 is CASSQVSGGPPDTQYF. CDR3 DNA: TGTGCCAGCAGCCAAGTCTCGGGAGGGCCCCCAGATACGCAGTATTTT.